What follows are 11 T cell receptor beta chains derived from one specimen sequenced in a study of T cells after yellow fever vaccination. TCRdb re-called the 5' RACE reads through MiXCR, storing one row per CDR3 protein. The sample shows 200,000 to 250,000 distinct CDR3 sequences, under 3.5% of them seen only once. The sequencing here drew on CD4+ T cells sorted from PBMCs, taken 10 days after the yellow fever booster vaccination. Receptors originate from a man in his late teens or twenties who received the YFV17D yellow fever vaccine.

The V and J genes are TRBV20-1 and TRBJ1-2; no clear D gene. V was cut by 5 bases and J by 6 bases, with 16 bases left in between. This CDR3 contains 13 residues. The V gene's germline CDR1 is DFQATT and CDR2 SNEGSKA (reference sequence). The chain's CDR3 is CSAAPPGLNGYTF. In DNA form, the CDR3 reads TGCAGTGCTGCCCCGCCTGGATTAAATGGCTACACCTTC.

This clonotype was observed many times. The CDR3 region is CASTPPQGGSTEAFF. The CDR3 DNA sequence: TGTGCCAGCACGCCCCCCCAAGGGGGGAGCACTGAAGCTTTCTTT. V usage is TRBV12-3 or TRBV12-4 and J usage is TRBJ1-1, with D possibly TRBD1 on 6 matching bases. Trimming removed 7 bases from V and 4 bases from J, with 19 bases in between. CDR3 length equals 15 residues.

This clonotype was detected ten times or more. The chain has TRBV21-1 and TRBJ2-4; the table calls TRBD1, which could not be checked here. TRBV21-1 is listed as a pseudogene. This CDR3 is built from 17 residues. The CDR3, as DNA: TGTGCCAGCAGCAAAGATGGGGGGACGAGGTCCAAAAACATTCAGTACTTC. It codes for CASSKDGGTRSKNIQYF.

This clonotype appeared many times. The chain has TRBV7-3 and TRBJ2-3; TRBD1 might be the D (7 bases). V gave up 5 bases and J gave up 0 bases, with 15 bases separating them. The germline CDR1 and CDR2 sequences are SGHTA and FQGTGA. The CDR3 is 16 residues long. CDR3 sequence reads: CASSPQQGTSTDTQYF. The CDR3 region has the DNA TGTGCCAGCAGCCCCCAACAGGGGACTAGCACAGATACGCAGTATTTT.

This clonotype has at least ten counts. V is TRBV4-3 and J is TRBJ2-3; 7 bases line up with TRBD2. This CDR3 contains 16 residues. From germline, CDR1 is LGHNA and CDR2 YSLEER. V lost 0 bases and J lost 1; bases outside the gene matches: 4. CDR3 DNA sequence: TGCGCCAGCAGCCAAGAAAGCGGGGCCCGCACAGATACGCAGTATTTT. The encoded protein is CASSQESGARTDTQYF.

The genes are TRBV7-2 and TRBJ2-1; D is undetermined. The V gene lost 1 base and the J gene lost 8 bases, with 12 bases spanning the gap. Germline lookup yields CDR1 SGHTA and CDR2 FQGNSA. This CDR3 is 14 amino acids long. DNA for the CDR3: TGTGCCAGCAGCTTAGGGGATAGGTGGTATGAGCAGTTCTTC. The encoded protein is CASSLGDRWYEQFF.

In this sample, this clonotype turned up many times. The chain recombines TRBV30 with TRBJ1-6; D is uncertain. The CDR3 loop spans 15 amino acids. Between the trimmed V and J ends, which lost 0 bases and 7 bases, there was a span of 13 bases. Germline CDR1 and CDR2: GTSNPN and SVGIG (reference sequence). CDR3 in DNA: TGTGCCTGGAGTGTGCTCCGGACGGAGAATTCACCCCTCCACTTT. Its translation: CAWSVLRTENSPLHF.

This clonotype was counted ten times or more. The chain joins TRBV21-1 to TRBJ2-1; TRBD1, the table's D call, lacks a check against the DNA. TRBV21-1 has pseudogene status. CDR3 length equals 16 residues. CDR3 DNA: TGTGCCAGCAGCAAATGGACGGGGGGGCGTACCAATGAGCAGTTCTTC. This gives the protein CASSKWTGGRTNEQFF.

At least ten counts were recorded for this clonotype. The chain employs TRBV4-1 and TRBJ2-2; 7 nucleotides line up with TRBD1. This CDR3 contains 17 residues. The ends lost 1 base at V and 1 base at J; junction bases unmatched: 6. CDR1 is MGHRA and CDR2 is YSYEKL in the germline V gene. The CDR3 spells CASSQAHRGRNTGELFF. As DNA, the CDR3 is TGCGCCAGCAGCCAAGCCCACAGGGGAAGGAACACCGGGGAGCTGTTTTTT.

This clonotype was seen at least ten times. The chain links TRBV5-4 to TRBJ2-5; 9 nucleotides agree with TRBD1. The CDR3 is made up of 14 amino acids. The germline CDR1 and CDR2 sequences are SGHNT and YYREEE (reference sequence). Trimming cost V 4 bases and J 5 bases; bases outside gene matches: 6. CDR3 sequence: CASSLQGAGETQYF. The CDR3 DNA reads as TGTGCCAGCAGCCTACAGGGGGCTGGGGAGACCCAGTACTTC.

There are a few counts of this clonotype. The CDR3 protein is CASSPYRVRDRYEQYF. For the CDR3, the DNA is TGCGCCAGCAGCCCCTATAGGGTCAGGGATCGCTACGAGCAGTACTTC. The chain has TRBV4-1 and TRBJ2-7; tentative D call: TRBD1 (5 bases). V was cut by 4 bases and J by 3 bases, with 19 bases left in between. The CDR3 sequence is 16 residues long. The germline V gene has CDR1 MGHRA and CDR2 YSYEKL.